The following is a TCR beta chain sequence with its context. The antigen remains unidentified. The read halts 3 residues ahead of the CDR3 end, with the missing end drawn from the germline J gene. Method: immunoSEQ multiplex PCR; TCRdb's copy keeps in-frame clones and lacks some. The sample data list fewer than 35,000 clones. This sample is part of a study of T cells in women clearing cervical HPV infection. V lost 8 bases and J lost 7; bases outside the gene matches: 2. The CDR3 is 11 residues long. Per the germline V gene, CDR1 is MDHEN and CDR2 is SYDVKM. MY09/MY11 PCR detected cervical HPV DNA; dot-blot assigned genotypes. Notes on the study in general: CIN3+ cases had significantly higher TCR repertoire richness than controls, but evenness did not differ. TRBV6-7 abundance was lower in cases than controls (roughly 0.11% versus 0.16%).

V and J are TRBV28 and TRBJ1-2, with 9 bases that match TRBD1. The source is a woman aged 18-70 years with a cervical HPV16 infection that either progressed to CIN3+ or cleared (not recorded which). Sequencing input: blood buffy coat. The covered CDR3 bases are TGTGCCAGCGGGACAGGGTTTGGC. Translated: CASGTGFG. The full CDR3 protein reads CASGTGFGYTF.